Listed below are T cell receptor beta chains from one sample, sequenced in a study of blood T cell repertoires in COVID-19. Generated by immunoSEQ multiplex PCR, the TCRdb table keeps only in-frame clones and is missing some. This sample carries roughly 70,000 clones, approximately 90% of them seen once, and the ten largest clones take approximately 2.8%. Sequenced: peripheral blood. These receptors originate from a man aged 50-59 years with COVID-19, enrolled during active disease. Both conserved end residues are part of each CDR3. A D gene is named only where the DNA matches it firmly. The size entry is marked missing in some rows and otherwise reads once, few, many or a size class.

j_call,d_call,clone_size,v_call,cdr3_nt,cdr3_aa
TRBJ2-1,TRBD2,-,TRBV18,TGTGCCAGCTCGCTAGCGGATAGCTCCTACAATGAGCAGTTCTTC,CASSLADSSYNEQFF
TRBJ1-4,-,-,TRBV15,TGTGCCACCAGCACGGGCAGGGAGGACGAAAAACTGTTTTTT,CATSTGREDEKLFF
TRBJ1-2,-,-,TRBV11-2,TGTGCCAGCAGCTTGCAGGAGGGATATGGCTACACCTTC,CASSLQEGYGYTF
TRBJ1-4,-,few,TRBV7-9,TGTGCCAGCAGCATGATCACCCCGGAGGAAAAACTGTTTTTT,CASSMITPEEKLFF
TRBJ2-1,TRBD2,-,TRBV5-1,TGCGCCAGCAGCTTAGCCCCCGGGACTAGCCGCTATGAGCAGTTCTTC,CASSLAPGTSRYEQFF
TRBJ1-1,TRBD1,-,TRBV3-1/TRBV3-2,TGTGCCAGCAGCCCGACGTCAGGCCTAGGACAGGTTGAAGCTTTCTTT,CASSPTSGLGQVEAFF
TRBJ2-2,TRBD2,-,TRBV11-2,TGTGCCAGCAGCTTACAGGTTAGCGGGAGCTTCGACACCGGGGAGCTGTTTTTT,CASSLQVSGSFDTGELFF
TRBJ1-6,-,once,TRBV6-5,TGTGCCAGCACGTACGGGAGCTATAATTCACCCCTCCACTTT,CASTYGSYNSPLHF
TRBJ2-4,-,-,TRBV4-1,TGCGCCAGCAGCCAACTGGCCGGGGTTAGCAGCATTCAGTACTTC,CASSQLAGVSSIQYF
TRBJ1-4,-,-,TRBV7-2,TGTGCCAGCAGCCTCCTAGCCCTGCCGGCGGATGAAAAACTGTTTTTT,CASSLLALPADEKLFF
TRBJ1-5,-,-,TRBV18,TGTGCCAGCTCGCCTACAGGGTCGGATCAGCCCCAGCATTTT,CASSPTGSDQPQHF
TRBJ2-3,-,-,TRBV24-1,TGTGCCACCAGTGACCGCTATGCAGATACGCAGTATTTT,CATSDRYADTQYF
TRBJ2-7,-,-,TRBV12-3/TRBV12-4,TGTGCCAGCAGTTTATCAGGGATGGCCGAGCAGTACTTC,CASSLSGMAEQYF
TRBJ2-1,-,-,TRBV23-1,TGCGCCAGCATACTTCTGGGCCCCTTCGGGTTCTTC,CASILLGPFGFF
TRBJ2-1,-,-,TRBV10-3,TGTGCCATCAGTGAGGGGGCAGCCACCTACAATGAGCAGTTCTTC,CAISEGAATYNEQFF
TRBJ1-4,TRBD1,-,TRBV10-3,TGTGCCATCAGTGAAGAAACAGGGGGTTTCGAAAAACTGTTTTTT,CAISEETGGFEKLFF
TRBJ1-2,TRBD1,-,TRBV5-1,TGCGCCAGCAGCCCGGGACAGGGGGTTGGCTACACCTTC,CASSPGQGVGYTF
TRBJ1-1,TRBD1,-,TRBV10-2,TGCGCCAGCAGTGTTGGACAGGGGAGTACTGAAGCTTTCTTT,CASSVGQGSTEAFF
TRBJ2-1,TRBD2,-,TRBV19,TGTGCCAGTAGGCCACTAGCGGGAGGGTCCAATGAGCAGTTCTTC,CASRPLAGGSNEQFF
TRBJ2-5,TRBD2,-,TRBV7-3,TGTGCCAGCAGCTTAGTGGGAGGGCCTGGAGAGACCCAGTACTTC,CASSLVGGPGETQYF
TRBJ1-1,-,-,TRBV12-3/TRBV12-4,TGTGCCAGCGGAGGGGTGGGTACTGAAGCTTTCTTT,CASGGVGTEAFF
TRBJ2-6,-,-,TRBV5-6,TGTGCCAGCAGCATTTCCTTCTCCTACTCTGGGGCCAACGTCCTGACTTTC,CASSISFSYSGANVLTF
TRBJ2-1,TRBD2,-,TRBV10-3,TGTGCCATCAGCTCAAGAGGGACTAGCGGGAGGCTCGGGTCTCCTGGCAATGAGCAGTTCTTC,CAISSRGTSGRLGSPGNEQFF
TRBJ1-2,-,-,TRBV4-1,TGCGCCAGCAGCCAAGGCGTCAAGGGGCCGGATGGCTACACCTTC,CASSQGVKGPDGYTF
TRBJ2-1,-,-,TRBV12-3/TRBV12-4,TGTGCCAGCAGCCCACAGCAGGGGCTGGAGCAGTTCTTC,CASSPQQGLEQFF
TRBJ2-5,TRBD2,-,TRBV30,TGTGCCTGGGCACTAGCGGGGACCCAGTACTTC,CAWALAGTQYF
TRBJ1-1,-,-,TRBV10-3,TGTGCCATCAGGGGCGAGGGTACAAACACTGAAGCTTTCTTT,CAIRGEGTNTEAFF
TRBJ1-2,-,-,TRBV6-5,TGTGCCAGCAGCCAGGAGGCCGCTAACTATGGCTACACCTTC,CASSQEAANYGYTF
TRBJ2-3,-,-,TRBV28,TGTGCCAGCAGTTCCGGGTCCAGTCGGGTATCAGATACGCAGTATTTT,CASSSGSSRVSDTQYF
TRBJ1-3,TRBD1,-,TRBV11-2,TGTGCCAGCAGCTTAGAAGGGACCGGGACAGGGGGTTCTGGAAACACCATATATTTT,CASSLEGTGTGGSGNTIYF
TRBJ1-4,-,-,TRBV5-6,TGTGCCAGCAGCTTGGGCCAGAAGAATGAAAAACTGTTTTTT,CASSLGQKNEKLFF
TRBJ1-2,-,-,TRBV4-1,TGCGCCAGCAGCCAAGATCCCGCAGGGCAACTAAACTATGGCTACACCTTC,CASSQDPAGQLNYGYTF
TRBJ1-1,TRBD1,-,TRBV7-6,TGTGCCAGCAGCCGGAGGGGGCTGGGAACTGAAGCTTTCTTT,CASSRRGLGTEAFF
TRBJ2-3,-,-,TRBV11-3,TGTGCCAGCAGCTTATCGTCGGCAGATACGCAGTATTTT,CASSLSSADTQYF
TRBJ1-2,-,-,TRBV5-6,TGTGCCAGCAGCTTGGCTAGCGGTGGCTACACCTTC,CASSLASGGYTF